This T cell receptor (beta chain) was recorded in a study of regulatory T cells in long-lasting Graves disease. The time point: newly diagnosed GD, antithyroid drugs for less than 3 months. The TCR library used RNA extracted from PBMCs. Concerning this clonotype itself: No antigen is known for it.

Researchers made TCR beta libraries by using iRepertoire HTBI primers and running Arm-PCR on CDR3 regions. TCRdb fed the multiplex PCR reads into MiXCR, producing one record per CDR3 protein. Here the sample spans around 480,000 distinct CDR3 sequences, around 16% being singletons. Study-wide findings and caveats: Fewer public clonotypes were shared by new patients (about 940) than by persistent patients (around 2,900).

J was trimmed by 2 bases and V by 4 bases; bases with no gene match: 5. There are 17 residues in the CDR3. Germline V lookup: CDR1 SGHTA, CDR2 FQGTGA. These records were also assigned to another study, of T cells in Graves' hyperthyroidism and ophthalmopathy. In that study: Lactation, pregnancy, other autoimmune disease or uncontrolled infection led to exclusion of patients.

This chain connects TRBV7-3 to TRBJ2-3; 14 bases fit TRBD2. The specimen comprised peripheral blood mononuclear cells (PBMCs), sampled at new diagnosis, from a patient treated with antithyroid drugs. This sequence was found in a man aged 40-55 years with Graves disease. The CDR3 sequence: CASSSRLAGGITDTQYF. CDR3 in DNA: TGTGCCAGCAGCTCTCGACTAGCGGGAGGGATCACAGATACGCAGTATTTT.